This is a list of T cell receptor beta chains from one sample in a study of blood T cell repertoires in COVID-19. Using immunoSEQ multiplex PCR, the repertoire was profiled, and TCRdb retains in-frame clones only, with some absent. The sample has tens of thousands of clones, about four fifths seen once; the top ten hold about 5.4%. The specimen sequenced was peripheral blood. These receptors came from a woman aged 80 or over with active or convalescent COVID-19. CDR3s include the opening cysteine and the closing phenylalanine or tryptophan. D genes are given only for firm matches. Expanded clones are given a class, and other clones once, few, many or no size at all.

abundance	len	v_gene	j_gene	d_gene	CDR3aa	CDR3nt
-	16	TRBV2	TRBJ2-1	-	CASSDRLASSYNEQFF	TGTGCCAGCAGTGATCGGCTAGCGAGCTCCTACAATGAGCAGTTCTTC
-	11	TRBV6-2/TRBV6-3	TRBJ1-1	-	CASSSPPGVFF	TGTGCCAGCAGTTCGCCTCCAGGTGTATTCTTT
-	15	TRBV7-2	TRBJ2-1	TRBD2	CASSSGLAGGGEQFF	TGTGCCAGCAGCTCGGGACTAGCGGGGGGCGGGGAGCAGTTCTTC
-	17	TRBV19	TRBJ2-6	-	CASRDGGSGSGANVLTF	TGTGCCAGCAGGGATGGGGGCTCAGGCTCTGGGGCCAACGTCCTGACTTTC
-	16	TRBV7-2	TRBJ2-3	TRBD1	CASSLQGASSTDTQYF	TGTGCCAGCAGCTTACAGGGGGCCTCTAGCACAGATACGCAGTATTTT
-	15	TRBV10-3	TRBJ1-1	-	CAIRTVGLGDTEAFF	TGTGCCATCAGAACTGTAGGGCTAGGGGACACTGAAGCTTTCTTT
once	17	TRBV14	TRBJ1-4	-	CASSQDGAGRANEKLFF	TGTGCCAGCAGCCAAGATGGCGCGGGGAGAGCCAATGAAAAACTGTTTTTT
-	15	TRBV5-1	TRBJ2-1	TRBD1	CASSRGTGKYNEQFF	TGCGCCAGCAGCCGCGGGACAGGGAAGTACAATGAGCAGTTCTTC
-	16	TRBV9	TRBJ2-2	TRBD2	CASSRSSGSNTGELFF	TGTGCCAGCAGCAGGTCGAGCGGGAGTAACACCGGGGAGCTGTTTTTT
-	14	TRBV7-2	TRBJ2-3	-	CASSPDYLTDTQYF	TGTGCCAGCAGCCCGGACTATCTCACAGATACGCAGTATTTT
-	18	TRBV6-2/TRBV6-3	TRBJ2-3	TRBD2	CASSYPAGSRGGTDTQYF	TGTGCCAGCAGTTACCCAGCGGGGAGTAGGGGTGGCACAGATACGCAGTATTTT
few	13	TRBV7-8	TRBJ2-7	-	CASSLRDSYEQYF	TGTGCCAGCAGCTTACGGGATTCCTACGAGCAGTACTTC
-	14	TRBV6-6	TRBJ1-2	TRBD1	CASSSNDRGDGYTF	TGTGCCAGCAGTTCCAATGACAGGGGTGATGGCTACACCTTC
-	16	TRBV4-1	TRBJ1-2	TRBD1	CASSQEGAGGFHGYTF	TGCGCCAGCAGCCAAGAGGGGGCAGGGGGCTTTCATGGCTACACCTTC
-	15	TRBV4-1	TRBJ1-5	-	CASSQVLISGQPQHF	TGCGCCAGCAGCCAAGTCTTGATTAGCGGGCAGCCCCAGCATTTT
-	13	TRBV7-9	TRBJ1-2	-	CASSLAPDYGYTF	TGTGCCAGCAGCTTAGCGCCGGACTATGGCTACACCTTC
-	15	TRBV24-1	TRBJ2-3	TRBD2	CATSDLAGGSDTQYF	TGTGCCACCAGTGATTTAGCGGGAGGGTCAGATACGCAGTATTTT
once	15	TRBV4-3	TRBJ1-2	-	CASSQVGTVNYGYTF	TGCGCCAGCAGCCAAGTAGGAACAGTTAACTATGGCTACACCTTC
few	14	TRBV11-2	TRBJ2-7	-	CASSLSPLSYEQYF	TGTGCCAGCAGCTTATCTCCCTTATCCTACGAGCAGTACTTC
-	13	TRBV10-3	TRBJ1-3	-	CAISVRGGNTIYF	TGTGCCATCAGTGTACGAGGAGGAAACACCATATATTTT
-	14	TRBV7-2	TRBJ2-3	-	CASSFLGALDTQYF	TGTGCCAGCAGCTTTCTGGGGGCGTTAGATACGCAGTATTTT
-	17	TRBV5-1	TRBJ2-7	TRBD2	CASSLTLAGGLSYEQYF	TGCGCCAGCAGCTTGACGCTAGCGGGGGGCCTCTCCTACGAGCAGTACTTC
-	15	TRBV5-1	TRBJ1-2	TRBD1	CASSVGTAPNYGYTF	TGCGCCAGCAGCGTCGGGACAGCACCTAACTATGGCTACACCTTC
few	15	TRBV7-8	TRBJ1-3	-	CASSSGTSLGNTIYF	TGTGCCAGCAGCTCTGGGACAAGTTTGGGAAACACCATATATTTT
-	12	TRBV29-1	TRBJ2-5	-	CSAYSSQETQYF	TGCAGCGCCTACAGCAGCCAAGAGACCCAGTACTTC
-	15	TRBV7-2	TRBJ1-2	TRBD1	CASSMRPGTGYGYTF	TGTGCCAGCAGCATGCGTCCCGGGACAGGCTATGGCTACACCTTC
-	18	TRBV4-3	TRBJ2-7	TRBD1	CASSQELGTETESYEQYF	TGCGCCAGCAGCCAAGAGTTGGGGACAGAGACCGAATCCTACGAGCAGTACTTC
-	16	TRBV7-2	TRBJ2-5	TRBD2	CASSLGSAGGQETQYF	TGTGCCAGCAGCTTAGGGTCGGCGGGGGGCCAAGAGACCCAGTACTTC
-	13	TRBV6-5	TRBJ1-1	TRBD1	CASSPTGYTEAFF	TGTGCCAGCAGTCCGACAGGGTACACTGAAGCTTTCTTT
once	15	TRBV9	TRBJ1-1	TRBD1	CASSTQTGMNTEAFF	TGTGCCAGCAGCACACAGACAGGGATGAACACTGAAGCTTTCTTT
-	19	TRBV29-1	TRBJ2-2	TRBD1	CSVKPRDRDSPFGSGELFF	TGCAGCGTCAAACCCCGGGACCGGGACAGTCCTTTTGGATCCGGGGAGCTGTTTTTT
-	16	TRBV19	TRBJ2-5	TRBD1	CASSRQGATSQETQYF	TGTGCCAGTAGTCGACAGGGGGCCACTAGCCAAGAGACCCAGTACTTC
-	11	TRBV6-6	TRBJ2-3	-	CASSSADTQYF	TGTGCCAGCAGTTCGGCAGATACGCAGTATTTT
-	12	TRBV7-6	TRBJ1-1	-	CASSIGTHEAFF	TGTGCCAGCAGCATCGGGACACATGAAGCTTTCTTT
-	19	TRBV28	TRBJ2-1	TRBD2	CASSPNLLAGGPGYNEQFF	TGTGCCAGCAGTCCAAACTTACTAGCGGGAGGGCCGGGCTACAATGAGCAGTTCTTC
-	17	TRBV4-3	TRBJ2-3	TRBD2	CASSQMRGETSTDTQYF	TGCGCCAGCAGCCAAATGCGGGGGGAGACTAGCACAGATACGCAGTATTTT
-	17	TRBV7-2	TRBJ2-1	TRBD2	CASSASRGRPGGIEQFF	TGTGCCAGCAGCGCAAGTCGTGGGCGGCCGGGGGGGATTGAGCAGTTCTTC
-	13	TRBV4-3	TRBJ1-5	TRBD1	CASSPNRGQPQHF	TGCGCCAGCAGCCCGAACAGGGGTCAGCCCCAGCATTTT
-	15	TRBV4-1	TRBJ2-7	-	CASSQVMGARYEQYF	TGCGCCAGCAGCCAAGTTATGGGAGCGAGATACGAGCAGTACTTC
-	16	TRBV21-1	TRBJ1-3	-	CASRTGTGVSGNTIYF	TGTGCCAGCAGGACCGGGACAGGGGTCTCTGGAAACACCATATATTTT
-	13	TRBV14	TRBJ1-2	-	CASSQNTNYGYTF	TGTGCCAGCAGCCAGAACACGAACTATGGCTACACCTTC
-	14	TRBV7-2	TRBJ2-4	TRBD1	CASSTGQGAHIQYF	TGTGCCAGCAGCACGGGACAGGGAGCACACATTCAGTACTTC
-	15	TRBV27	TRBJ1-6	TRBD1	CASTPITGVFSPLHF	TGTGCCAGCACCCCAATTACAGGGGTTTTTTCACCCCTCCACTTT
-	12	TRBV28	TRBJ2-1	-	CASTETGLEQFF	TGTGCCAGCACGGAAACTGGGCTTGAGCAGTTCTTC
once	17	TRBV30	TRBJ1-1	-	CAWSPWQAVTRFTEAFF	TGTGCCTGGAGTCCCTGGCAGGCCGTGACCCGATTCACTGAAGCTTTCTTT
-	14	TRBV29-1	TRBJ2-3	TRBD2	CSVAGLAVTDTQYF	TGCAGCGTTGCGGGACTAGCGGTCACAGATACGCAGTATTTT